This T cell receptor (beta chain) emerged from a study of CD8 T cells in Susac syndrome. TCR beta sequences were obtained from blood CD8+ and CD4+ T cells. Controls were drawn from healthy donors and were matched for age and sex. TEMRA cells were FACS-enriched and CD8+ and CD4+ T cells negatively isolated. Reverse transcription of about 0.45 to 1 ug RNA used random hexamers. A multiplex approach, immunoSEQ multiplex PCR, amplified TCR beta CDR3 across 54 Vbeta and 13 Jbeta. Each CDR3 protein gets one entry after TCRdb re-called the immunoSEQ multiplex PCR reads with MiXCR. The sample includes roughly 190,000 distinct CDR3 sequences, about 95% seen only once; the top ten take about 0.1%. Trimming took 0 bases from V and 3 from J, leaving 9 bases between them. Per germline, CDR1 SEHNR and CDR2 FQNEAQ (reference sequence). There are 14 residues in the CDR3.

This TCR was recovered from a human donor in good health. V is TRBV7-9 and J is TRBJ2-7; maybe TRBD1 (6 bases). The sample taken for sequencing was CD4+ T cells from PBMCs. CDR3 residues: CASSLAGGHYEQYF. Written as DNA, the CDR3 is TGTGCCAGCAGCTTAGCAGGGGGACACTACGAGCAGTACTTC.